The sequence of this TCR beta chain was determined in a study of PD-1 and CTLA-4 blockade in melanoma. The data were produced by immunoSEQ multiplex PCR, yet TCRdb's version contains in-frame clones alone and is incomplete. The data contain approximately 17,000 clones, roughly 73% of them singletons. Sequenced here: CD8+ T cells from peripheral blood, sampled before anti-PD-1 treatment. The sequence was obtained from a human donor with melanoma.

The CDR3 coding sequence is TGTGCCAGCAGTTTAGGACTTTCGGTCTCCTACAATGAGCAGTTCTTC. Translated, it gives CASSLGLSVSYNEQFF. The rearrangement links TRBV27 to TRBJ2-1, with D possibly matching TRBD2 (5 bases). V was pared by 2 bases and J by 0 bases, with 11 bases between. This CDR3 comprises 16 residues. Germline values: CDR1 MNHEY, CDR2 SMNVEV (reference sequence).